In this sample, the clone carrying this T cell receptor beta chain turned up many times. What it binds is not known. The germline V gene encodes CDR1 SGHVS and CDR2 FQNEAQ. The V and J ends lost 4 bases and 0 bases respectively, with 13 bases between them. The CDR3 runs 16 residues. TCRdb reanalysed the reads using MiXCR and keeps one entry per CDR3 protein. This sample carries more than 400,000 distinct CDR3 sequences, more than 20% of them seen once, and the ten largest clones take less than 15%. These data come from a study of T cell repertoires in cytomegalovirus infection. Study-wide context: The public TCR beta signatures pointed to both CMV infection and matching HLA type. Regarding the study as a whole: Predominance within the ex vivo response was attributable to HLA-C-restricted CMV-specific TCR beta clonotypes. Of the TCR beta families, the public ones yielded a cumulative frequency that identified carriers of CMV plus the relevant HLA.

V and J are TRBV7-8 and TRBJ2-1, with D hard to call. This clonotype originated in a human donor in good health (CMV status not recorded). Some clones in this sample may be carry-over from other donors' samples. Sequenced input: PBMCs. The CDR3 nucleotides read TGTGCCAGCAGCTCGTGGGTGCCTAGCTCCTACAATGAGCAGTTCTTC. The encoded protein is CASSSWVPSSYNEQFF.